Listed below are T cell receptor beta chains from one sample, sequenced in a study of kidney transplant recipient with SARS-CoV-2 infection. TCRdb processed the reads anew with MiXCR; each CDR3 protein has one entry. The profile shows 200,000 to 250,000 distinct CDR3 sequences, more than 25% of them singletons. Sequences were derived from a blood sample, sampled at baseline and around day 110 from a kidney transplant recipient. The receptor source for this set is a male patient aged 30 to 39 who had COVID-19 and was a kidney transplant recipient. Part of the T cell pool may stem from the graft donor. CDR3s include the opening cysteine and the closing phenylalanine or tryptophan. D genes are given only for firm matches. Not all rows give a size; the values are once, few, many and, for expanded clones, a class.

TGCGCCAGCAGCCAAGATCTCTTCCGACAGCCCTACGAGCAGTACTTC CASSQDLFRQPYEQYF - TRBV4-3 many TRBJ2-7
TGTGCCAGCGCCGGGTGGGCGGATAATCAGCCCCAGCATTTT CASAGWADNQPQHF - TRBV9 many TRBJ1-5
TGTGCCATCAGTTCACCTAGTGGCAGGGGCACCTATGGCTACACCTTC CAISSPSGRGTYGYTF - TRBV10-3 many TRBJ1-2
TGTGCCAGCAGCCACCCACAGGGGAGGAATGAGCAGTCCTTC CASSHPQGRNEQSF - TRBV7-2 - TRBJ2-1
TGTGCCAGCAGTGCATCGCGGGTTGTCACAGATACGCAGTATTTT CASSASRVVTDTQYF - TRBV2 few TRBJ2-3
TGCAGTGCTAGACACCAACTAGCGGGAGATTACTACGAGCAGTACTTC CSARHQLAGDYYEQYF TRBD2 TRBV20-1 many TRBJ2-7
TGTGCCAGCAGCACCCATTACAGAGACGGAAAGACCTATGGCTACACCTTC CASSTHYRDGKTYGYTF - TRBV7-2 many TRBJ1-2
TGTGCCAGTAGTATGGAAGTGGCTAGCGGAATCCACGAGCAGTACTTC CASSMEVASGIHEQYF TRBD2 TRBV19 many TRBJ2-7
TGTGCCAGCAGTATGGATTTCTCTATGCGAAAGACCTATGGCTACACCTTC CASSMDFSMRKTYGYTF - TRBV6-1 many TRBJ1-2
TGTGCCAGTAGTATTGGACAGGAGAATTCACCCCTCCACTTT CASSIGQENSPLHF TRBD1 TRBV19 many TRBJ1-6
TGTGGCACTATCTATAGAATAACACAAAGTCGGGCCAACGTCCCGACTTTC CGTIYRITQSRANVPTF - TRBV8-2 - TRBJ2-4
TGTGCCAGCAGTTTGGTACAGACAGACAATCAGCCCCAGCATTTT CASSLVQTDNQPQHF - TRBV28 many TRBJ1-5
TGTGCCAGCAGTTTCCACCCGGCAGAAGTGCCCAACTATGGCTACACCTTC CASSFHPAEVPNYGYTF - TRBV27 many TRBJ1-2
TGTGCCAGCAGCGTTACGAGGACAGGGTCTGGAAAACTGTTTTTT CASSVTRTGSGKLFF TRBD1 TRBV2 many TRBJ1-4
TGCGCCAGCAAAACAACATCGGTTCGAAAGACCTATGGCTACACCTTC CASKTTSVRKTYGYTF - TRBV5-1 many TRBJ1-2
TGCGCCAGCAGGGAGACAGGGGGCCAAAATGAAAAACTGTTTTTT CASRETGGQNEKLFF TRBD1 TRBV5-1 few TRBJ1-4
TGTGCCAGCCAAAGACCCGTACCAGGAAAGACCTATGGCTACACCTTC CASQRPVPGKTYGYTF - TRBV5-4 - TRBJ1-2
TGTGCCAGCAGCGCAGCAGAATACCATGGAAAGACCTATGGCTACACCTTC CASSAAEYHGKTYGYTF - TRBV7-9 few TRBJ1-2
TGCAGTGCTACGGACCGTAAGAGCAATTCACCCCTCCACTTT CSATDRKSNSPLHF - TRBV20-1 many TRBJ1-6
TGTGCCAGTAGTGGGACCGGGACAGGGTTTTCCGGGGCCAACGTCCTGACTTTC CASSGTGTGFSGANVLTF TRBD1 TRBV19 - TRBJ2-6
TGCGCCAGCGGCGAGACAGGGTCTAATGAAAAACTGTTTTTT CASGETGSNEKLFF TRBD1 TRBV5-1 many TRBJ1-4
TGTGCCAGCTCGACTTTTCTTGCGTGGAAGACCTATGGCTACACCTTC CASSTFLAWKTYGYTF - TRBV5-7 - TRBJ1-2
TGTGCCAGCAGCTCCCTCGTTAAGTGCCGAAAGGCCTATGGCTACACCTTT CASSSLVKCRKAYGYTF - TRBV7-7 - TRBJ1-2